This TCR beta chain was found in a study of post-analysis software for immune sequencing data. Study overall: As for disease course, relapsing-remitting, secondary progressive and progressive-relapsing multiple sclerosis were all included. General study findings and limits: Normalized Chao1 diversity was significantly lower in multiple sclerosis patients than in controls. Patients carried five TRBV segments more frequently than controls did, and TRBV5-6, TRBV5-1 and TRBV20-1 were among them.

This clonotype has more than one count but fewer than ten. Its antigen remains unidentified. Tagging with unique molecular identifiers was a feature of the TCR beta cDNA libraries. MiXCR was run by TCRdb on the PCR reads, yielding one entry per CDR3 protein. The data contain some 450,000 distinct CDR3 sequences, roughly 46% of them singletons. The CDR3 sequence is 11 residues long. Per the germline V gene, CDR1 is DFQATT and CDR2 is SNEGSKA (reference sequence). Trimming left V 1 base short and J 6 bases short, with 6 bases between. The chain joins TRBV20-1 to TRBJ1-2; D unresolved. The sequence derives from a girl under 18 with multiple sclerosis. The sequencing input was blood. CDR3 amino acids: CSARGLDGYTF. The CDR3 bases are TGCAGTGCTAGAGGACTCGATGGCTACACCTTC.